The source of this T cell receptor beta chain is a study of T cell responses to AZD1222 COVID-19 vaccine. Germline CDR1 and CDR2: SQVTM and ANQGSEA. This CDR3 contains 10 residues. The V gene lost 6 bases and the J gene lost 3 bases, with 5 bases spanning the gap. Generated by immunoSEQ multiplex PCR, the TCRdb table keeps only in-frame clones and is missing some. Of some 150,000 clones listed, 85% to 95% are singletons. Study findings and constraints: Donors, mostly white British, included more females; clonal diversity was possibly underestimated. Just a handful of AZD1222 recipients tested seropositive at baseline. Within unmutated variant regions lay the reported targets of nearly half of spike-specific TCRs. Across the whole spike, CD4 TCRs peaked at regions 160-218 and 743-854.

About this clone: Its target is unknown.

The TCR sequence derives from an adult in good health. The sequences come from peripheral blood, collected on day 0 of AZD1222 vaccination. The V call is TRBV29-1, the J call TRBJ1-1; no definite D call. For the CDR3, the DNA is TGCAGCGTCGGGGACACTGAAGCTTTCTTT. The encoded protein is CSVGDTEAFF.